Shown below are 18 T cell receptor beta chains from a single sample sequenced in a study of radiotherapy plus CTLA-4 blockade in lung cancer. Profiling relied on immunoSEQ multiplex PCR, and the TCRdb table lists in-frame clones only, not all of them. This table has about 110,000 clones, about 80% appearing once. This specimen was peripheral blood, taken from a patient treated with radiotherapy plus ipilimumab. Every receptor here comes from a human donor with non-small cell lung cancer that progressed on radiotherapy plus ipilimumab. Some clones in this sample may be carry-over from other donors' samples.

The rearrangement links TRBV5-1 to TRBJ2-2; 9 bases map to TRBD1. CDR3 size: 16 residues. Unmatched junction bases numbered 7, after V lost 5 bases and J lost 2 bases. Germline V gene lookup returns CDR1 SGHRS and CDR2 YFSETQ. CDR3 bases: TGCGCCAGCAGAATACCGGGACAGGGTAACACCGGGGAGCTGTTTTTT. Its protein is CASRIPGQGNTGELFF. Combining the CDR3 with reference TRBV5-1 and TRBJ2-2 gives the whole variable domain KAGVTQTPRYLIKTRGQQVTLSCSPISGHRSVSWYQQTPGQGLQFLFEYFSETQRNKGNFPGRFSGRQFSNSRSEMNVSTLELGDSALYLCASRIPGQGNTGELFFGEGSRLTVL.

The chain carries TRBV2 and TRBJ2-1; no firm D call. The V and J ends lost 2 bases and 7 bases respectively, with 9 bases between them. This CDR3 comprises 13 residues. CDR1 SNHLY and CDR2 FYNNEI come from the germline V gene. DNA for the CDR3: TGTGCCAGCAGTGAAAGGCCAACTAATGAGCAGTTCTTC. It specifies CASSERPTNEQFF. Supplemented by reference TRBV2 and TRBJ2-1, the full variable domain reads EPEVTQTPSHQVTQMGQEVILRCVPISNHLYFYWYRQILGQKVEFLVSFYNNEISEKSEIFDDQFSVERPDGSNFTLKIRSTKLEDSAMYFCASSERPTNEQFFGPGTRLTVL.

The rearrangement links TRBV29-1 to TRBJ2-7; D unresolved. The CDR3 runs 11 residues. In germline, CDR1 is SQVTM, CDR2 ANQGSEA. V shed 7 bases and J shed 1 base, with 8 bases lying between them. CDR3: CSAAGSYEQYF. DNA for the CDR3: TGCAGCGCGGCCGGGTCCTACGAGCAGTACTTC.

Remarks on this clone: The final CDR3 position lacks the conserved phenylalanine or tryptophan, pointing to a likely read error. The chain combines TRBV18 with TRBJ1-2; no clear D. Germline-derived CDR1 and CDR2 are KGHSH and LQKENI. The CDR3 totals 16 residues. V lost 0 bases and J lost 5, with 16 bases in between. CDR3 amino acids: CASSPPGRAPGYGYTL. The CDR3 nucleotides are TGTGCCAGCTCACCACCCGGTCGGGCCCCGGGGTATGGCTACACCCTC.

The V call is TRBV4-2, the J call TRBJ1-1, with D uncertain. The V end was cut by 3 bases, the J end by 1 base, with 15 bases between. This CDR3 is built from 16 residues. Germline V CDR1 and CDR2: LGHNA, YNFKEQ. The chain's CDR3 is CASSHRPVLGNTEAFF. The CDR3 DNA is TGTGCCAGCAGCCATCGCCCCGTCCTGGGGAACACTGAAGCTTTCTTT.

CDR3 region: CASSPTLASGTGELFF. Here the CDR3 DNA reads TGTGCCAGCAGCCCTACCCTGGCTAGCGGGACCGGGGAGCTGTTTTTT. The V and J genes are TRBV4-2 and TRBJ2-2; 8 positions agree with TRBD2. The CDR3 sequence is 16 residues long. The germline V gene has CDR1 LGHNA and CDR2 YNFKEQ. Trimming cost V 4 bases and J 5 bases; bases outside gene matches: 9.

The CDR3 DNA reads TGTGCCAGCAGTACCGGTATGACCACCGGGGAGCTGTTTTTT. Translation: CASSTGMTTGELFF. The gene calls are TRBV6-6 and TRBJ2-2; D unclear. The V gene lost 5 bases and the J gene lost 4 bases, with 11 bases spanning the gap. Germline V lookup: CDR1 MNHNY, CDR2 SVGAGI (reference sequence). The CDR3 spans 14 residues.

This clone has just one count. The chain links TRBV7-3 to TRBJ1-6; D is perhaps TRBD1 (5 bases). This CDR3 spans 13 amino acids. The germline gives CDR1 SGHTA, CDR2 FQGTGA. V lost 2 bases and J 7 bases, leaving 6 bases between the germline ends. The CDR3 DNA follows: TGTGCCAGCAGCTTAGGACAAAATTCACCCCTCCACTTT. It encodes CASSLGQNSPLHF.

The gene calls are TRBV7-6 and TRBJ2-6, with unresolved D. Deletions cut 3 bases from V and 0 bases from J, with 9 bases between. CDR1 is SGHVS, CDR2 FNYEAQ, per germline. This CDR3 spans 16 amino acids. The CDR3 bases are TGTGCCAGCAGCTTGGTCGGATCCTCTGGGGCCAACGTCCTGACTTTC. It codes for CASSLVGSSGANVLTF.

The chain combines TRBV5-5 with TRBJ2-6; the D gene is possibly TRBD1 (6 bases). The V end lost 3 bases, the J end lost 0 bases, and 16 bases lay between the germline ends. Germline CDR1 and CDR2: SGHKS and YYEKEE (reference sequence). This CDR3 has 18 amino acids. In DNA, the CDR3 is TGTGCCAGCAGCTCCCCGGACAGTTTCAGCTCTGGGGCCAACGTCCTGACTTTC. Encoded protein: CASSSPDSFSSGANVLTF.

This clone came up a few times. The chain recombines TRBV7-9 with TRBJ2-5; unclear D gene. V was clipped by 2 bases and J by 1 base, with 8 bases between them. Germline V lookup: CDR1 SEHNR, CDR2 FQNEAQ (reference sequence). This CDR3 region has 14 residues. The CDR3 region is CASSLSVGQETQYF. DNA of the CDR3: TGTGCCAGCAGCTTAAGCGTAGGCCAAGAGACCCAGTACTTC.

The chain links TRBV6-6 to TRBJ2-7; TRBD1 is a possible D gene (6 bases). Germline loops: CDR1 MNHNY, CDR2 SVGAGI (reference sequence). This CDR3 comprises 13 residues. Trimming took off 4 bases at V and 3 bases at J, with 10 bases between the two ends. The CDR3 DNA reads as TGTGCCAGCAGTTCGGGACAAGTCTACGAGCAGTACTTC. Its translation is CASSSGQVYEQYF.

This clone was observed once. This chain joins TRBV7-2 and TRBJ2-3, with 12 bases aligning to TRBD2. The length of the CDR3 is 15 residues. CDR1 is SGHTA and CDR2 is FQGNSA in the germline V gene. V lost 6 bases to trimming and J lost 8 bases; unmatched junction nucleotides: 9. The CDR3 nucleotides read TGTGCCAGCAGACTGCTAGCGGGGGGGCCAGGTACGCAGTATTTT. Protein: CASRLLAGGPGTQYF.

This chain connects TRBV4-1 to TRBJ2-1; 12 nucleotides line up with TRBD1. The CDR3 has 16 amino acids. Germline assignment: CDR1 MGHRA and CDR2 YSYEKL. V dropped 3 bases and J dropped 10; count of bases not matched to a gene: 10. CDR3 loop: CASSHPGRDRGREQFF. CDR3 nucleotide sequence: TGCGCCAGCAGCCACCCCGGGAGGGACAGGGGGCGCGAGCAGTTCTTC.

The chain carries TRBV7-8 and TRBJ2-7; 16 nucleotides agree with TRBD2. Germline-derived CDR1 and CDR2 are SGHVS and FQNEAQ. Trimming took 3 bases from V and 0 from J; bases not matched to a gene: 5. This CDR3 comprises 18 residues. CDR3 sequence: CASSLGLAGGPSSYEQYF. In DNA form, the CDR3 reads TGTGCCAGCAGCTTGGGACTAGCGGGGGGGCCGAGCTCCTACGAGCAGTACTTC.

V is TRBV6-1 and J is TRBJ1-1; 9 bases match TRBD1. Germline CDR1 and CDR2: MNHNS and SASEGT. This CDR3 comprises 15 residues. J gave up 4 bases and V 7 bases, and 10 bases lay outside the gene matches. The CDR3 coding sequence is TGTGCCAGCATCATACAAGGGACAGGGATCACTGAAGCTTTCTTT. Translating it yields CASIIQGTGITEAFF.

This clone was picked up a small number of times. The J gene is TRBJ1-4, the V gene TRBV2; 8 bases align to TRBD1. Looked up from germline, CDR1 is SNHLY and CDR2 is FYNNEI. V was clipped by 2 bases and J by 8 bases; unmatched bases: 4. The CDR3 is made up of 14 amino acids. The CDR3 DNA reads as TGTGCCAGCAGTGAACGGACAGGGAGGGAAAAACTGTTTTTT. Amino acids: CASSERTGREKLFF.

The chain joins TRBV6-5 to TRBJ2-5; D is possibly TRBD2 (6 bases). CDR3 length: 15 residues. Germline CDR1 reads MNHEY; CDR2 reads SVGAGI. The V end lost 6 bases, the J end lost 0 bases, and 14 bases lay between the germline ends. The CDR3 DNA reads TGTGCCAGCAGACCTGCCTGGGGGGACCAAGAGACCCAGTACTTC. Amino acids: CASRPAWGDQETQYF.